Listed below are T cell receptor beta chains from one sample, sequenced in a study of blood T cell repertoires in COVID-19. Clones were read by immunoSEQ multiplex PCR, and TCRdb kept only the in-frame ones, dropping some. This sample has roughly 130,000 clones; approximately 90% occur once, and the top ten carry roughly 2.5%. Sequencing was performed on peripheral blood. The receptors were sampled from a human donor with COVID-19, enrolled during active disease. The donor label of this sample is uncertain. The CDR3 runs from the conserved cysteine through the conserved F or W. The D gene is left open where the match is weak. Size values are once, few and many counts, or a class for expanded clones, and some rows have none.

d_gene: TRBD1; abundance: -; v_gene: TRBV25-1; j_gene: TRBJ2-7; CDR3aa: CASSEGTGVMSYEQYF; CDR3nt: TGTGCCAGCAGTGAAGGGACAGGGGTAATGTCCTACGAGCAGTACTTC
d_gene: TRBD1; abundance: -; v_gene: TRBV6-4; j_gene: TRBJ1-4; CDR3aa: CASSLVGGDEKLFF; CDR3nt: TGTGCCAGCAGCCTCGTAGGGGGCGATGAAAAACTGTTTTTT
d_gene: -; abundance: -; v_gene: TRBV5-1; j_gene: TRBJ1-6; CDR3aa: CASSLGTVNSPLHF; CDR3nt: TGCGCCAGCAGCTTGGGGACAGTGAATTCACCCCTCCACTTT
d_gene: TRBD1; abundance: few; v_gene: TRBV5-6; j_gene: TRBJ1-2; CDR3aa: CASSLVMGVDRDGGYTF; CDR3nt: TGTGCCAGCAGCTTGGTGATGGGAGTAGACAGGGACGGGGGCTACACCTTC
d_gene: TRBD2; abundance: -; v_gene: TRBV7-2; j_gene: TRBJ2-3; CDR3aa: CASSLAGGSTDTQYF; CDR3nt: TGTGCCAGCAGCCTAGCGGGGGGGAGCACAGATACGCAGTATTTT
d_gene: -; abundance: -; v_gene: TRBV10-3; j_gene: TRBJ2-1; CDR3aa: CAISETGPFYNEQFF; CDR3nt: TGTGCCATCAGTGAGACAGGGCCTTTCTACAATGAGCAGTTCTTC
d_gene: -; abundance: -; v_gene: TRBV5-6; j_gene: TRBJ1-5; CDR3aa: CASSLARLSKEQPQHF; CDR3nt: TGTGCCAGCAGCTTGGCCAGGCTTTCCAAGGAACAGCCCCAGCATTTT
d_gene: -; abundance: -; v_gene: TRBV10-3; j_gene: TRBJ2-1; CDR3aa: CAISESTNEQFF; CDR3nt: TGTGCCATCAGTGAGTCCACTAATGAGCAGTTCTTC
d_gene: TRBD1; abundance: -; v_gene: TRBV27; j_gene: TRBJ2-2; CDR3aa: CASSLKYDRVLGTGELFF; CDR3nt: TGTGCCAGCAGCCTGAAATACGACAGGGTCCTAGGCACCGGGGAGCTGTTTTTT
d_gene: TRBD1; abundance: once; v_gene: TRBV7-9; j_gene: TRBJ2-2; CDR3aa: CASSLPGQGGTGELFF; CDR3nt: TGTGCCAGCAGCTTACCGGGACAGGGGGGTACCGGGGAGCTGTTTTTT
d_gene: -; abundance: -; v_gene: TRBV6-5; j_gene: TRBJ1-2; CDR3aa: CASSYSVTLDYGYTF; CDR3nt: TGTGCCAGCAGTTACTCGGTCACATTGGACTATGGCTACACCTTC
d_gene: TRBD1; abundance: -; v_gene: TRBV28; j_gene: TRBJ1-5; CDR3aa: CASAGTGAPRGHF; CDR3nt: TGTGCCAGCGCCGGGACAGGGGCGCCCCGGGGGCATTTT
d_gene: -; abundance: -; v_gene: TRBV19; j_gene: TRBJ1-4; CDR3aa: CASSIRGESEKLFF; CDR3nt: TGTGCCAGTAGTATCAGGGGAGAGAGTGAAAAACTGTTTTTT
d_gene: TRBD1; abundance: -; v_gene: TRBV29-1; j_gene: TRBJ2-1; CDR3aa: CSGRQGSNEQFF; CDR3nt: TGCAGCGGTAGACAGGGTAGCAATGAGCAGTTCTTC
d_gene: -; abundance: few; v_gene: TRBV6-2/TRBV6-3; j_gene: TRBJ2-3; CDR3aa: CASSYYPDTQYF; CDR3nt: TGTGCCAGCAGTTATTATCCAGATACGCAGTATTTT
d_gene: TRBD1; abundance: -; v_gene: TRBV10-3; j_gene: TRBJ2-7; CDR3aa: CAIRGGTGESYEQYF; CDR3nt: TGTGCCATCAGGGGGGGGACAGGGGAGTCCTACGAGCAGTACTTC
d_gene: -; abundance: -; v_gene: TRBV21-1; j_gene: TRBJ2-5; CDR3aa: CASSRGGTTSRETQYF; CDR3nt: TGTGCCAGCAGCAGAGGCGGGACTACGAGTCGGGAGACCCAGTACTTC
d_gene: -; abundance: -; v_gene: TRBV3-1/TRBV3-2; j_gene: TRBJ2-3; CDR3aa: CASSQISVDITDTQYF; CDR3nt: TGTGCCAGCAGCCAGATAAGTGTAGACATCACAGATACGCAGTATTTT
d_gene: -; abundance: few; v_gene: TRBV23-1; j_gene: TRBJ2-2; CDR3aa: CASSQSSETRGTGELFF; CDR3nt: TGCGCCAGCAGTCAATCCTCAGAAACCCGGGGCACCGGGGAGCTGTTTTTT
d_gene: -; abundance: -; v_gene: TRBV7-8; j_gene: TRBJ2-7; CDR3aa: CASSLGRGQVYEQYF; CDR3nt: TGTGCCAGCAGCTTAGGGCGGGGGCAAGTTTACGAGCAGTACTTC
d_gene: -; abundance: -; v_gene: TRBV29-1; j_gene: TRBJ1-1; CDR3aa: CSVSDRENTEAFF; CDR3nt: TGCAGCGTCTCTGACAGAGAGAACACTGAAGCTTTCTTT
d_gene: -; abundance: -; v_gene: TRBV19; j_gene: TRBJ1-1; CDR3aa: CASTAQGTTEAFF; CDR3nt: TGTGCCAGTACGGCTCAGGGGACGACTGAAGCTTTCTTT
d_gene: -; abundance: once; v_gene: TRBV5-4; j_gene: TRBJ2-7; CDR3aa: CASSPEGDGSYEQYF; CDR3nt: TGTGCCAGCAGCCCTGAAGGGGATGGTTCCTACGAGCAGTACTTC
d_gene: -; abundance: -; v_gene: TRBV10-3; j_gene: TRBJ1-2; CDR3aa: CAISEGQDGYTF; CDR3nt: TGTGCCATCAGTGAGGGGCAGGATGGCTACACCTTC
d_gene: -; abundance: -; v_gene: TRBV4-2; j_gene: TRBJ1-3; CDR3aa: CASSLGRPSSGNTIYF; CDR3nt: TGTGCCAGCAGCTTAGGGAGGCCCAGCTCTGGAAACACCATATATTTT
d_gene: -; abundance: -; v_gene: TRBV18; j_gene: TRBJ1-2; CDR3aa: CASSSTDVDFGYTF; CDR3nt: TGTGCCAGCTCCTCAACAGACGTGGACTTCGGCTACACCTTC
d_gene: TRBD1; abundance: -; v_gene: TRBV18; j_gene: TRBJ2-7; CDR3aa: CASSPGTGGFHEQYF; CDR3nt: TGTGCCAGCTCCCCAGGGACAGGGGGTTTTCACGAGCAGTACTTC
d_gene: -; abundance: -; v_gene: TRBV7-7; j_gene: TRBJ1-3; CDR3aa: CASSLDFAGSGNTIYF; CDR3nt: TGTGCCAGCAGCTTAGACTTTGCGGGATCTGGAAACACCATATATTTT
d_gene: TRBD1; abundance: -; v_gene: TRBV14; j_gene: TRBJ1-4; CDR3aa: CASSQLGQGYEKLFF; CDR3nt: TGTGCCAGCAGCCAACTGGGACAGGGGTATGAAAAACTGTTTTTT
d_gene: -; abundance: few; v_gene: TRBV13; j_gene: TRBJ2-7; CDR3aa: CASSFKSSYEQYF; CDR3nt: TGTGCCAGCAGCTTTAAGAGCTCCTACGAGCAGTACTTC
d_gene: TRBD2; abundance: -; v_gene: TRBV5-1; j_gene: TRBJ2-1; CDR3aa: CASMGLDLNEQFF; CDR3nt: TGCGCCAGCATGGGACTAGATTTGAATGAGCAGTTCTTC
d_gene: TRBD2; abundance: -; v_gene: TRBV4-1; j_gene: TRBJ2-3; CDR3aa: CASSQESRTSGGDTQYF; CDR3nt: TGCGCCAGCAGCCAAGAATCCCGGACTAGCGGGGGAGATACGCAGTATTTT
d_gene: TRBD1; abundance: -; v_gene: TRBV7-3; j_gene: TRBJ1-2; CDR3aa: CASSLDRVQPLTF; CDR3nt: TGTGCCAGCAGCCTCGACAGGGTCCAACCCTTGACCTTC
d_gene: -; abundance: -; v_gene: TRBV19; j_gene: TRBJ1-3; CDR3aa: CASTQPGIGDTIYF; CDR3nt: TGTGCCAGTACTCAGCCCGGGATCGGGGACACCATATATTTT
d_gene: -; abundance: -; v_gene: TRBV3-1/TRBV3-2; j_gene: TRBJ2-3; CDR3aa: CASSETGYGTDTQYF; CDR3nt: TGTGCCAGCAGTGAGACCGGGTACGGCACAGATACGCAGTATTTT
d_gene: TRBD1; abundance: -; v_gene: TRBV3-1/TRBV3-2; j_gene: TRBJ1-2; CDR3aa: CASSQLQGAFGYTF; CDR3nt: TGTGCCAGCAGCCAGTTGCAGGGGGCTTTCGGCTACACCTTC
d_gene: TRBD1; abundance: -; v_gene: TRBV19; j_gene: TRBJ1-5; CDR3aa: CASSTEGQGSLPQHF; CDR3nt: TGTGCCAGTAGTACAGAGGGACAGGGTTCATTGCCCCAGCATTTT
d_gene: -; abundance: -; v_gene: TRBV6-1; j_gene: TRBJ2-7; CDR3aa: CASSEHGTYEQYF; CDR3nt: TGTGCCAGCAGTGAACACGGGACCTACGAGCAGTACTTC
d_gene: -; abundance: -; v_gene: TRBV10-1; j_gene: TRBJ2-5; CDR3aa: CASSQEYQETQYF; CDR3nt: TGCGCCAGCAGCCAGGAATACCAAGAGACCCAGTACTTC
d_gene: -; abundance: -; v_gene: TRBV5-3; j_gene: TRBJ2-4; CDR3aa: CARSLGQTLAKNIQYF; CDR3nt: TGTGCCAGAAGCTTGGGGCAGACTCTAGCCAAAAACATTCAGTACTTC
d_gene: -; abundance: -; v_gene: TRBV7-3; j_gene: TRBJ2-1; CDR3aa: CASSLSVNNEQFF; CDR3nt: TGTGCCAGCAGCTTATCGGTTAACAATGAGCAGTTCTTC
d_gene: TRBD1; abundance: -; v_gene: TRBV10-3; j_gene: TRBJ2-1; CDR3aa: CAIRDRGDNNEQFF; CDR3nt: TGTGCCATCAGGGACAGGGGGGATAACAATGAGCAGTTCTTC
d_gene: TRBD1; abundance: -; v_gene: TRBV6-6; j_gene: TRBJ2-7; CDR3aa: CASRGKQGASAYEQYF; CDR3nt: TGTGCCAGCAGGGGGAAACAGGGGGCTTCCGCCTACGAGCAGTACTTC
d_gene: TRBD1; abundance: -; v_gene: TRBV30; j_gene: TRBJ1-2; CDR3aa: CAWHRDRPYGYTF; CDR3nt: TGTGCCTGGCACAGGGACAGACCCTATGGCTACACCTTC